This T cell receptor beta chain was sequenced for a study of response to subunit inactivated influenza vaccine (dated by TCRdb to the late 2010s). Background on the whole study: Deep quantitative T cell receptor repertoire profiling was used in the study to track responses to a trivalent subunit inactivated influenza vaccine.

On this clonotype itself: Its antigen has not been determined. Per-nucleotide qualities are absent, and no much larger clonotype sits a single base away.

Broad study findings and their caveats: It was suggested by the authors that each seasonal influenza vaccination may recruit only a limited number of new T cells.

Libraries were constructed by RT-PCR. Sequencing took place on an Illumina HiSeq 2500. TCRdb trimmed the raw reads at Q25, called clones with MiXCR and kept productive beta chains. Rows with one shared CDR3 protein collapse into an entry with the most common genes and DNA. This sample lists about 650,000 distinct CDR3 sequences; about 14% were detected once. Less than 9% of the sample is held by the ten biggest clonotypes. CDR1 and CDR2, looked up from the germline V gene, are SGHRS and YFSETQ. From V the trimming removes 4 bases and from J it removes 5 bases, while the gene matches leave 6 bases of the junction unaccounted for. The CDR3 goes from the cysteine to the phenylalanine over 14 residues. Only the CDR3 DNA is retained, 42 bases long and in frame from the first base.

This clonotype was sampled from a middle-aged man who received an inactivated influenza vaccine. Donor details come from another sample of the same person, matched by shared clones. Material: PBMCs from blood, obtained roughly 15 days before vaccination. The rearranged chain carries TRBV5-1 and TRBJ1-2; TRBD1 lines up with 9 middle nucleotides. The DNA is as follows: TGCGCCAGCAGCACCAGGACAGGGGATTATGGCTACACCTTC. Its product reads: CASSTRTGDYGYTF.